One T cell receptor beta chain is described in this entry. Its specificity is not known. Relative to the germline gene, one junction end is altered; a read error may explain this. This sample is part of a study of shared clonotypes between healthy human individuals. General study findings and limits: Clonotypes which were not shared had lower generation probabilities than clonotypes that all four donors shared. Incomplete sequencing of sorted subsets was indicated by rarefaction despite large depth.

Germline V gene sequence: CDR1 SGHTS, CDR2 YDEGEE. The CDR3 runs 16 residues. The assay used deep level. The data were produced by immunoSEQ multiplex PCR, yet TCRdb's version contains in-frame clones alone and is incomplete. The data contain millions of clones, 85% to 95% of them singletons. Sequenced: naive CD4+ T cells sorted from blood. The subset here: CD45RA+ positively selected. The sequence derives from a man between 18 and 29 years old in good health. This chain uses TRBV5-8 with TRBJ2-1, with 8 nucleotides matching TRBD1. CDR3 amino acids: CVSSLAQGASYNEQFF. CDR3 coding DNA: TGTGTCAGCAGCTTGGCCCAGGGGGCCTCCTACAATGAGCAGTTCTTC.